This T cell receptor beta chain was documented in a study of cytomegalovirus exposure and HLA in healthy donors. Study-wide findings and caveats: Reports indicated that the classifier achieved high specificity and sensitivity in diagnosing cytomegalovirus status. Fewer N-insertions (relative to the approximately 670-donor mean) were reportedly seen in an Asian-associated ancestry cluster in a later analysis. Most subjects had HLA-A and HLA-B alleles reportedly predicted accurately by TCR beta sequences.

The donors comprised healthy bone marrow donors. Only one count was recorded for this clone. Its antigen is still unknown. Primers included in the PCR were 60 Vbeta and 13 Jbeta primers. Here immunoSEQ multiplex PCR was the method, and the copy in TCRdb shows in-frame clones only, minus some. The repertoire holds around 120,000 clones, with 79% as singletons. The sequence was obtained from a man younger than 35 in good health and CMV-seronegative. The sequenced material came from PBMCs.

This chain's CDR3 is CASSGPTGLPNEQFF. DNA of the CDR3: TGTGCCAGTAGTGGACCGACAGGGCTCCCCAATGAGCAGTTCTTC. V and J are TRBV19 and TRBJ2-1; 7 bases fit TRBD1. CDR1 is LNHDA and CDR2 is SQIVND in the germline V gene (reference sequence). The trim removed 5 bases at V and 6 bases at J, leaving 10 bases unmatched. The CDR3 covers 15 residues.